The subject of this entry is one T cell receptor (beta chain). Authors' data handling: Nucleated cell counts were estimated from reference gene primer amplification. Profiling relied on immunoSEQ multiplex PCR, and the TCRdb table lists in-frame clones only, not all of them. V, J and clone size are taken as reported in that table, and D and trimming were inferred from the DNA itself. Of more than 250,000 clones listed, roughly 84% were seen once; the top ten hold 1%. The CDR3 consists of 17 residues. Losses at the gene ends were 4 bases for V and 1 base for J; bases not matched to a gene: 7. The germline CDR1 and CDR2 sequences are MGHRA and YSYEKL. The sample originates from a study of blood T cell repertoires in COVID-19. At the level of the study: Some COVID-19 samples were acute and others convalescent; all came from the United States, Italy and Spain. T cells, B-cell-depleted T cells, or PBMCs provided the cDNA or gDNA that served as material.

Source material: peripheral blood. This clonotype was sampled from a man aged 45-65 years with active or convalescent COVID-19. The chain combines TRBV4-1 with TRBJ1-3; 10 nucleotides align to TRBD1. The CDR3 reads CASSLHRTGGSGNTIYF. CDR3 nucleotides: TGCGCCAGCAGCCTCCACCGGACAGGGGGATCTGGAAACACCATATATTTT.